This TCR beta chain is drawn from a study of blood T cell repertoires in COVID-19. Study-level information: Sources were T cells, B-cell-depleted T cells, or PBMCs; the material itself was cDNA or gDNA.

Study members were between about 18 and 90 years old and lived in 24 US regions. Cohort allocation depended upon clinical history that participants reported. In the original workflow: Estimated nucleated cell counts came from reference gene primer amplification. Repertoires were generated with immunoSEQ multiplex PCR, while TCRdb's copy carries only in-frame clones and drops some. The DNA gave D and trimming, while V, J and clone size come from that table. This sample has 250,000 to 400,000 clones, with 85% found just once. This CDR3 is built from 14 residues. Germline CDR1 reads MNHEY; CDR2 reads SMNVEV (reference sequence). Trimming took 2 bases from V and 8 from J; bases not matched to a gene: 7.

This TCR was recovered from a woman in her thirties who had been exposed to COVID-19. The sequenced material came from PBMCs or T cells enriched from blood (not recorded which). The V and J genes are TRBV27 and TRBJ1-1; TRBD1 matches at 8 bases. Here the CDR3 DNA reads TGTGCCAGCAGTTTAGGACAGGGTTTTACGGAAGCTTTCTTT. Encoded protein: CASSLGQGFTEAFF.